This TCR beta chain stems from a study of CD8+ T cells in alopecia areata. Study-wide findings and caveats: Patients shared TCRs less clearly than mice did, possibly for HLA-related reasons. During tofacitinib treatment, many expanded lesional clones remained in scalp and blood.

This clone has only a few counts. Its specificity is not known. Noted treatment: oral pan-JAK inhibitor, 5-10 mg twice daily. The CDR3 consists of 14 residues. V was clipped by 8 bases and J by 0 bases, with 14 bases between them. Germline CDR1 and CDR2: SEHNR and FQNEAQ (reference sequence). TCR sequencing used cDNA made by reverse transcription of extracted RNA. Libraries were prepared by immunoSEQ multiplex PCR; TCRdb keeps only in-frame clonotypes and omits some of them. The repertoire includes around 190,000 clones, around 56% of them detected once, and 0.65% to 0.7% sits in the top ten. The TCR comes from a human donor with alopecia areata. The input for sequencing was CD4+ T cells sorted from blood, taken at week 4, from a patient treated with tofacitinib. The rearrangement uses TRBV7-9 and TRBJ2-7; a weak D match, TRBD2 (6 bases). Here the CDR3 reads CASGIGGSSYEQYF. In nucleotides, the CDR3 is TGTGCCAGCGGGATCGGGGGTTCCTCCTACGAGCAGTACTTC. The complete variable domain, with remaining parts taken from reference TRBV7-9 and TRBJ2-7, reads DTGVSQNPRHKITKRGQNVTFRCDPISEHNRLYWYRQTLGQGPEFLTYFQNEAQLEKSRLLSDRFSAERPKGSFSTLEIQRTEQGDSAMYLCASGIGGSSYEQYFGPGTRLTVT.